These 29 T cell receptor beta chains were all obtained from the same sample, sequenced in a study of blood T cell repertoires in COVID-19. Clones were read by immunoSEQ multiplex PCR, and TCRdb kept only the in-frame ones, dropping some. The top ten hold less than 8% of the sample, which has roughly 210,000 clones, 80% to 90% seen once. The sequenced sample was PBMCs or T cells enriched from blood (not recorded which). All receptors come from a man aged 25-40 years in a cohort exposed to, infected with or recovered from COVID-19 (not recorded which).

This rearrangement joins TRBV24-1 to TRBJ1-3; the D gene is possibly TRBD1 (5 bases). Germline lookup yields CDR1 KGHDR and CDR2 SFDVKD. This CDR3 has 16 residues. V lost 4 bases and J lost 4, with 16 bases in between. CDR3 protein: CATSDSTVLAGNTIYF. The CDR3 DNA reads as TGTGCCACCAGTGACTCGACAGTCTTGGCGGGAAACACCATATATTTT.

The chain links TRBV6-5 to TRBJ2-7; a possible D gene is TRBD2 (6 bases). Trimming took 7 bases from V and 4 from J, leaving 17 bases between them. The CDR3 is 14 residues long. Per germline, CDR1 MNHEY and CDR2 SVGAGI. DNA of the CDR3: TGTGCCAGCACCCGGTCGGGGGTGGGTTACGAGCAGTACTTC. Translated: CASTRSGVGYEQYF.

The chain combines TRBV6-5 with TRBJ2-3, with D possibly TRBD1 on 6 matching bases. Deletions cut 8 bases from V and 5 bases from J, with 14 bases between. Germline CDR1 MNHEY, CDR2 SVGAGI. The CDR3 length is 13 residues. The CDR3 region is CASGLRGKDTQYF. DNA for the CDR3: TGTGCCAGCGGATTAAGGGGGAAAGATACGCAGTATTTT.

This clone was recorded once. J is TRBJ2-7 and V is TRBV11-1, with 9 bases aligning to TRBD1. The J segment lost 6 bases and the V segment lost 0 bases, leaving 6 bases of the junction unmatched. The CDR3 covers 15 residues. Looked up from germline, CDR1 is SGHAT and CDR2 is FQDESV (reference sequence). As DNA, the CDR3 is TGTGCCAGCAGCTTAGCAGTCGGGACAGGGACCGAGCAGTACTTC. Amino acid sequence: CASSLAVGTGTEQYF.

Notes on this clone: This specimen includes other DNA sequences encoding the same CDR3. The chain joins TRBV28 to TRBJ2-7; no firm D call. CDR3 length equals 12 residues. The V end was cut by 5 bases, the J end by 3 bases, with 8 bases between. Germline V gene sequence: CDR1 MDHEN, CDR2 SYDVKM. The CDR3 DNA sequence: TGTGCCAGCAGTCCTGGCAGCTACGAGCAGTACTTC. It translates to CASSPGSYEQYF.

This clone was seen once. The chain employs TRBV27 and TRBJ2-3; the D is unclear. The germline V gene has CDR1 MNHEY and CDR2 SMNVEV (reference sequence). Trimming cost V 3 bases and J 2 bases, with 6 bases left between them. The CDR3 totals 13 residues. CDR3 sequence reads: CASSFRATDTQYF. The CDR3 coding sequence is TGTGCCAGCAGTTTTAGAGCCACAGATACGCAGTATTTT.

The V and J genes are TRBV11-3 and TRBJ1-1, with D unresolved. The CDR3 has 13 amino acids. Germline CDR1 is SGHNT and CDR2 is YENEEA. V was clipped by 3 bases and J by 4 bases, with 9 bases between them. CDR3 sequence (DNA): TGTGCCAGCAGCTTTGGAGGGTTCACTGAAGCTTTCTTT. Encoded protein: CASSFGGFTEAFF. The whole variable domain, filled in from reference TRBV11-3 and TRBJ1-1, reads EAGVVQSPRYKIIEKKQPVAFWCNPISGHNTLYWYLQNLGQGPELLIRYENEEAVDDSQLPKDRFSAERLKGVDSTLKIQPAELGDSAVYLCASSFGGFTEAFFGQGTRLTVV.

This chain connects TRBV7-8 to TRBJ2-2, with 8 bases fitting TRBD1. Germline CDR1 SGHVS, CDR2 FQNEAQ. V lost 5 bases and J lost 11; bases outside the gene matches: 7. This CDR3 contains 13 residues. The CDR3, as DNA: TGTGCCAGCAGCCCAGACAGGGGCCCTGAGCTGTTTTTT. The encoded protein is CASSPDRGPELFF.

The table lists this clone with a count of one. The chain carries TRBV18 and TRBJ1-1; D is unclear. Trimming removed 0 bases from V and 8 bases from J, with 16 bases in between. The CDR3 length is 15 residues. Germline V gene data show CDR1 as KGHSH and CDR2 as LQKENI. The CDR3 DNA sequence: TGTGCCAGCTCACCACCGTACATATCTAGGTCGGAAGCTTTCTTT. Encoded protein: CASSPPYISRSEAFF.

The J gene is TRBJ2-1, the V gene TRBV12-3 or TRBV12-4; 7 bases fit TRBD2. The CDR3 is made up of 13 amino acids. Unmatched junction bases numbered 7, after V lost 8 bases and J lost 6 bases. CDR3 residues: CASSTSRFNEQFF. The DNA of the CDR3 is TGTGCCAGCTCGACTAGCCGATTCAATGAGCAGTTCTTC.

The V and J genes are TRBV7-9 and TRBJ1-1, with 7 bases lining up with TRBD1. The V gene end was trimmed by 5 bases and the J gene end by 5 bases; junction bases not matched to a gene: 8. In germline, CDR1 is SEHNR, CDR2 FQNEAQ (reference sequence). This CDR3 has 14 amino acids. The CDR3 DNA sequence: TGTGCCAGCAGCCCCCAGGGGGAAACGACTGAAGCTTTCTTT. This gives the protein CASSPQGETTEAFF.

This clone was recorded once. The rearrangement joins TRBV7-2 to TRBJ1-5; perhaps TRBD1 as D (6 bases). Trimming shortened V by 3 bases and J by 2 bases, and 8 bases separated the two germline ends. Germline CDR1 reads SGHTA; CDR2 reads FQGNSA. This CDR3 is 14 amino acids long. CDR3 in amino acids: CASSLSGGNQPQHF. DNA for the CDR3: TGTGCCAGCAGCTTGTCAGGGGGCAATCAGCCCCAGCATTTT.

V and J are TRBV7-9 and TRBJ1-1; tentatively, D is TRBD1 (6 bases). The CDR3 contains 16 residues. The V end lost 5 bases, the J end lost 6 bases, and 22 bases lay between the germline ends. The V gene's germline CDR1 is SEHNR and CDR2 FQNEAQ (reference sequence). The CDR3 DNA follows: TGTGCCAGCAGCCTTCAACAGGGTTGGGAGGGGGCTGAAGCTTTCTTT. It codes for CASSLQQGWEGAEAFF.

This clone was observed a few times. V usage is TRBV7-9 and J usage is TRBJ2-7, with 9 bases fitting TRBD1. Germline CDR1 reads SEHNR; CDR2 reads FQNEAQ (reference sequence). The CDR3 has 15 residues. Trimming at V came to 0 bases and at J to 1 base, leaving 1 base not matched to a gene. The CDR3 region is CASSLAGTGSYEQYF. The CDR3 nucleotides are TGTGCCAGCAGCTTAGCTGGGACAGGGTCCTACGAGCAGTACTTC.

The chain combines TRBV15 with TRBJ2-7, with 7 bases matching TRBD2. The length of the CDR3 is 14 residues. Germline trimming cut 4 bases from V and 0 bases from J; bases unmatched to any gene: 3. Germline V gene sequence: CDR1 LNHNV, CDR2 YYDKDF (reference sequence). DNA for the CDR3: TGTGCCACCAGCACTGGCGGGAGCTCCTACGAGCAGTACTTC. Amino acids: CATSTGGSSYEQYF.

The J gene is TRBJ2-7, the V gene TRBV6-5, with TRBD2 as a possible D gene (5 bases). V was clipped by 7 bases and J by 3 bases, with 16 bases between them. Germline-derived CDR1 and CDR2 are MNHEY and SVGAGI. The CDR3 runs to 14 residues. CDR3 coding DNA: TGTGCCAGCATTACCGACTACGGCGGCTACGAGCAGTACTTC. Amino acids: CASITDYGGYEQYF.

To note about this clone: One end of the junction varies from germline; a read error may be responsible. This rearrangement joins TRBV5-1 to TRBJ1-3; 8 nucleotides match TRBD1. Germline V lookup: CDR1 SGHRS, CDR2 YFSETQ. The CDR3 totals 18 residues. In DNA, the CDR3 is TGCGCCAGCAGCTTGGGCGACAGGGGCCCTATCTCTGGAAACACCGTATATTTT. Protein sequence: CASSLGDRGPISGNTVYF. Full variable domain (outside the CDR3, taken from reference TRBV5-1 and TRBJ1-3): KAGVTQTPRYLIKTRGQQVTLSCSPISGHRSVSWYQQTPGQGLQFLFEYFSETQRNKGNFPGRFSGRQFSNSRSEMNVSTLELGDSALYLCASSLGDRGPISGNTVYFGEGSWLTVV.

This clone has a single count. The V gene is TRBV24-1, the J gene TRBJ2-2, with 7 bases lining up with TRBD2. Germline V CDR1 and CDR2: KGHDR, SFDVKD. The CDR3 is 14 amino acids. Germline trimming cut 0 bases from V and 6 bases from J; bases unmatched to any gene: 0. CDR3 DNA: TGTGCCACCAGTGATTTGCGGGGGGCCGGGGAGCTGTTTTTT. It yields the protein CATSDLRGAGELFF.

The chain carries TRBV7-8 and TRBJ2-7; maybe TRBD2 (5 bases). Germline V CDR1 and CDR2: SGHVS, FQNEAQ. The CDR3 spans 16 residues. The V end was cut by 7 bases, the J end by 6 bases, with 25 bases between. CDR3 bases: TGTGCCAGCATCCTTTTGCCGGCCAGAGGGCCGGGCGAGCAGTACTTC. Its protein product is CASILLPARGPGEQYF.

The rearrangement joins TRBV28 to TRBJ2-3; D is unclear. The CDR3 spans 14 residues. V dropped 2 bases and J dropped 2 bases, with 8 bases sitting between them. Germline V gene sequence: CDR1 MDHEN, CDR2 SYDVKM. The CDR3 loop is CASSLPEDTDTQYF. CDR3 DNA: TGTGCCAGCAGTTTACCAGAGGACACAGATACGCAGTATTTT. The complete variable domain, with remaining parts taken from reference TRBV28 and TRBJ2-3, reads DVKVTQSSRYLVKRTGEKVFLECVQDMDHENMFWYRQDPGLGLRLIYFSYDVKMKEKGDIPEGYSVSREKKERFSLILESASTNQTSMYLCASSLPEDTDTQYFGPGTRLTVL.

The rearrangement links TRBV27 to TRBJ2-3; no clear D gene. The CDR3 spans 16 residues. The V end lost 1 base, the J end lost 0 bases, and 11 bases lay between the germline ends. Germline CDR1 reads MNHEY; CDR2 reads SMNVEV (reference sequence). The CDR3 protein is CASSLFGRPSTDTQYF. The DNA for the CDR3 is TGTGCCAGCAGTTTATTTGGGCGTCCTAGCACAGATACGCAGTATTTT.

This chain uses TRBV7-6 with TRBJ2-3, with 7 nucleotides matching TRBD1. The trim removed 2 bases at V and 3 bases at J, leaving 8 bases unmatched. CDR1 and CDR2 from the germline V gene are SGHVS and FNYEAQ. The CDR3 extends over 16 amino acids. The CDR3 reads CASSLSRGLRTDTQYF. Here the CDR3 DNA reads TGTGCCAGCAGCTTATCGAGGGGGCTAAGGACAGATACGCAGTATTTT.

The CDR3 DNA follows: TGTGCCAGCAGCCTACTAGCGGTTACTCGCACAGATACGCAGTATTTT. Its protein is CASSLLAVTRTDTQYF. This chain uses TRBV9 with TRBJ2-3; 8 bases agree with TRBD2. Per the germline V gene, CDR1 is SGDLS and CDR2 is YYNGEE. V dropped 4 bases and J dropped 1; count of bases not matched to a gene: 8. This CDR3 has 16 residues.

The chain combines TRBV7-2 with TRBJ2-1; TRBD2 matches at 8 bases. The CDR3 extends over 14 amino acids. With 2 bases clipped from V and 8 bases from J, the junction kept 5 bases outside the gene matches. CDR1 SGHTA and CDR2 FQGNSA come from the germline V gene. CDR3 sequence (DNA): TGTGCCAGCAGCTTACGGGAGGGCCTCCATGAGCAGTTCTTC. This gives the protein CASSLREGLHEQFF.

This clone was counted once. The J gene is TRBJ2-3, the V gene TRBV19; D may be TRBD1 (5 bases). This CDR3 is 16 amino acids long. Trimming removed 5 bases from V and 1 base from J, with 16 bases in between. Germline CDR1 reads LNHDA; CDR2 reads SQIVND (reference sequence). The CDR3 spells CASSRRLEGGTDTQYF. The CDR3 DNA reads as TGTGCCAGTAGTCGGAGACTCGAAGGGGGCACAGATACGCAGTATTTT.

This clone was seen a few times. This CDR3 reads CAITDPVGGDYGYTF. DNA for the CDR3: TGTGCCATCACTGACCCTGTTGGGGGGGACTATGGCTACACCTTC. The genes are TRBV10-3 and TRBJ1-2; TRBD1 might be the D (5 bases). CDR1 is ENHRY and CDR2 is SYGVKD in the germline V gene. The ends were cut back, 7 bases at V and 3 bases at J, with 18 bases in the middle. The CDR3 is 15 residues long.

The gene calls are TRBV27 and TRBJ1-1; 7 bases align to TRBD1. CDR1 is MNHEY and CDR2 is SMNVEV in the germline V gene (reference sequence). Trimming at V came to 4 bases and at J to 1 base, leaving 6 bases not matched to a gene. CDR3 length equals 15 residues. This chain's CDR3 is CASSSRTGWNTEAFF. DNA of the CDR3: TGTGCCAGCAGTTCGAGGACAGGATGGAACACTGAAGCTTTCTTT.

This chain links TRBV18 with TRBJ2-7, with a tentative D call TRBD2 (6 bases). The V gene lost 2 bases and the J gene lost 3 bases, with 14 bases spanning the gap. CDR1 KGHSH and CDR2 LQKENI come from the germline V gene. The CDR3 has 15 residues. In DNA form, the CDR3 reads TGTGCCAGCTCACCAACAACTAGCCCTAACTACGAGCAGTACTTC. Protein sequence: CASSPTTSPNYEQYF.

The J gene is TRBJ2-6, the V gene TRBV18, with 8 bases lining up with TRBD2. After removal of 5 bases from V and 2 bases from J, the junction contained 5 bases not matched to a gene. The CDR3 extends over 16 amino acids. Per the germline V gene, CDR1 is KGHSH and CDR2 is LQKENI. The CDR3 sequence is CASSLAGLTGANVLTF. In nucleotides, the CDR3 is TGTGCCAGCTCATTAGCGGGACTGACTGGGGCCAACGTCCTGACTTTC.